This TCR beta chain derives from a study of T cell changes during pregnancy in multiple sclerosis. TCRdb keeps only in-frame clones here, not all; method: immunoSEQ multiplex PCR. The data hold approximately 44,000 clones, with approximately 90% observed a single time. The sequences come from CD4+ T cells from peripheral blood mononuclear cells, collected in the first trimester of pregnancy. This clonotype was sampled from a female donor with multiple sclerosis, enrolled in a pregnancy study.

The CDR3 loop reads CASSTRTGVSGYTF. The CDR3, as DNA: TGTGCCAGCAGTACCCGGACAGGGGTCTCTGGCTACACCTTC. J is TRBJ1-2 and V is TRBV6-5, with 9 bases identical to TRBD1. Trimming cost V 5 bases and J 7 bases; bases outside gene matches: 8. CDR3 length equals 14 residues. Germline V gives CDR1 MNHEY, CDR2 SVGAGI.